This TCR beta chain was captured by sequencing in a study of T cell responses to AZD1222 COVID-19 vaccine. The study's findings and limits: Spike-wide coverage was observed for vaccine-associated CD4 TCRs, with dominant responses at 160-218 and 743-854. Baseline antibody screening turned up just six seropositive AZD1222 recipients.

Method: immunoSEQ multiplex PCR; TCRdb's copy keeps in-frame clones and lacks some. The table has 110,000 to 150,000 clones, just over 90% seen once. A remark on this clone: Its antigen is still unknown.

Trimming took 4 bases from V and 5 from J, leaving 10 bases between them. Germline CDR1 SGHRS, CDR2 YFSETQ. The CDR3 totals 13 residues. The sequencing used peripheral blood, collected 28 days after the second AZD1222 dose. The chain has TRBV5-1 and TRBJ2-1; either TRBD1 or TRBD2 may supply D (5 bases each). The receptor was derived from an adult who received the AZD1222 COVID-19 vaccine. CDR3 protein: CASSMGPNNEQFF. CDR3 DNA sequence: TGCGCCAGCAGCATGGGACCAAACAATGAGCAGTTCTTC.